This T cell receptor (beta chain) originates from a study of identical twins. Whole-study findings and limits: There was an excess of low generation probability in the out-of-frame alpha sequences that twins shared. Clonotypes of the beta chain that were abundant in cord blood carried fewer insertions (memory repertoires showed none).

Remarks on this clonotype: Its antigen remains unidentified.

Template switching added a universal primer site; cDNA carried unique molecular identifiers. TCRdb recomputed calls from the 5' RACE reads with MiXCR, one row per CDR3 protein. This table holds 650,000 to 750,000 distinct CDR3 sequences, 21% found once. These records were also assigned to another study, of T cells expressing NK-cell markers. Per that paper: It was sorted CD3+CD56-NKG2C+, CD3+CD56+NKG2C- and CD3+CD56+NKG2C+ T cells that provided the TCR beta repertoires.

The sequenced sample was PBMCs. The receptor was isolated from a woman aged 18-29 years in good health.

CDR3 DNA sequence: TGTGCCAGCAGCTTTACTCCGGGGGAGCCCCAGCATTTT. Its protein product is CASSFTPGEPQHF. The V call is TRBV7-2, the J call TRBJ1-5, with D possibly being TRBD1 (5 bases). This CDR3 is 13 amino acids long. Germline V gene sequence: CDR1 SGHTA, CDR2 FQGNSA. V lost 3 bases to trimming and J lost 8 bases, with 11 bases between them. Full variable domain (rest looked up from reference TRBV7-2 and TRBJ1-5): GAGVSQSPSNKVTEKGKDVELRCDPISGHTALYWYRQSLGQGLEFLIYFQGNSAPDKSGLPSDRFSAERTGGSVSTLTIQRTQQEDSAVYLCASSFTPGEPQHFGDGTRLSIL.